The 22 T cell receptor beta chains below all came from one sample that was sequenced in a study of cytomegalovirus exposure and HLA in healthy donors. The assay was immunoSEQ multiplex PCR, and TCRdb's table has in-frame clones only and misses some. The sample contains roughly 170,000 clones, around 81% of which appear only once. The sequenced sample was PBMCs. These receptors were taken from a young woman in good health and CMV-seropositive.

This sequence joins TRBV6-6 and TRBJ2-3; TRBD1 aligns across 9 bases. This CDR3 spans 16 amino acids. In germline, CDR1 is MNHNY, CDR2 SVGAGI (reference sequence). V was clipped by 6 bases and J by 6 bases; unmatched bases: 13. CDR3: CASRSRLQGAYDTQYF. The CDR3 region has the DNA TGTGCCAGCAGGTCCCGATTACAGGGGGCGTATGATACGCAGTATTTT.

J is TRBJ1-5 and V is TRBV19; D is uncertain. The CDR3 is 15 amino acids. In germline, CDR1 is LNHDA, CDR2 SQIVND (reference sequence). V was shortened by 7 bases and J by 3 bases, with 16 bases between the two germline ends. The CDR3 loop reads CASIEGGTSNQPQHF. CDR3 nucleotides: TGTGCCAGTATAGAGGGTGGCACCTCCAATCAGCCCCAGCATTTT.

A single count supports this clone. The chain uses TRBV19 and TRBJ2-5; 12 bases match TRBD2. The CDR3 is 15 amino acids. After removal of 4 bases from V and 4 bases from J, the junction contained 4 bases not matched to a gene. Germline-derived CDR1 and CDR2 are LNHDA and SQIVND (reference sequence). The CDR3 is CASSNGLAGSETQYF. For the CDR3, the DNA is TGTGCCAGTAGTAACGGACTAGCGGGGTCAGAGACCCAGTACTTC.

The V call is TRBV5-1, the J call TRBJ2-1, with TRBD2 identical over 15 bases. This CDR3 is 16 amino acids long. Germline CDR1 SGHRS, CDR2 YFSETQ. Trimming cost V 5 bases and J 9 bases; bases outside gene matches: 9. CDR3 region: CASRGLAGGGPSEQFF. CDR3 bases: TGCGCCAGCAGGGGACTAGCGGGGGGCGGCCCCAGTGAGCAGTTCTTC.

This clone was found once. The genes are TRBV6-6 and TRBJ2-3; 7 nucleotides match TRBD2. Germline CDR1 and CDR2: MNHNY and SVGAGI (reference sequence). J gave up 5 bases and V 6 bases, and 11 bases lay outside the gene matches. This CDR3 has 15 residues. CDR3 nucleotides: TGTGCCAGCAGGAACCAGCGGGGTGGCCTAGATACGCAGTATTTT. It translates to CASRNQRGGLDTQYF.

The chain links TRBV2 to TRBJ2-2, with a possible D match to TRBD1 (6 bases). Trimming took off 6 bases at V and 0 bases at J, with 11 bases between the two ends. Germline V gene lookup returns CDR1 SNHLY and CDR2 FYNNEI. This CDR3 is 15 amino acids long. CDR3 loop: CASRRRTANTGELFF. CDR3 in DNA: TGTGCCAGCAGGAGAAGGACAGCGAACACCGGGGAGCTGTTTTTT.

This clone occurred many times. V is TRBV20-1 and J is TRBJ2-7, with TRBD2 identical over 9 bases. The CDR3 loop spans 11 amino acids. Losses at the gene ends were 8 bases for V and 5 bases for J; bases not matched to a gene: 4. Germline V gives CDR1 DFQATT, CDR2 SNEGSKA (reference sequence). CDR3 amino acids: CSTGTSNEQYF. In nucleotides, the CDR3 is TGCAGTACGGGGACTAGCAACGAGCAGTACTTC.

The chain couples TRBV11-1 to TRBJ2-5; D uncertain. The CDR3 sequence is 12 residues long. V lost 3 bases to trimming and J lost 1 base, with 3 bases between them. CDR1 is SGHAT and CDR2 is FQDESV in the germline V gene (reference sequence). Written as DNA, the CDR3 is TGTGCCAGCAGCTTGGCCCAAGAGACCCAGTACTTC. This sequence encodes CASSLAQETQYF.

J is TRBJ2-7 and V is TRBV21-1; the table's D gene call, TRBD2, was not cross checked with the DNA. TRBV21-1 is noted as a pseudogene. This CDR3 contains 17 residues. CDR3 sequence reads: CASSKNPETFLTYEQYF. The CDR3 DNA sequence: TGTGCCAGCAGCAAGAATCCCGAGACTTTTTTGACCTACGAGCAGTACTTC.

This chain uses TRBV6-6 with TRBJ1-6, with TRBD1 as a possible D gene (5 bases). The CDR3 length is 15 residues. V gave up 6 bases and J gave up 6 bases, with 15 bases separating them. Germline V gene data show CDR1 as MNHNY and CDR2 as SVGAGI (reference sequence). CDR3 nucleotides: TGTGCCAGCAGAGGGCAGGGTGGATCTAATTCACCCCTCCACTTT. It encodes CASRGQGGSNSPLHF.

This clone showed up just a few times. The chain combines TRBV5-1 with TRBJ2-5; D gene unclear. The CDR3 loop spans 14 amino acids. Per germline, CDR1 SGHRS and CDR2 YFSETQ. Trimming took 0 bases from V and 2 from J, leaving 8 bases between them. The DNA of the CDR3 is TGCGCCAGCAGCTTGGGTTCTCAGCAAGAGACCCAGTACTTC. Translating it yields CASSLGSQQETQYF.

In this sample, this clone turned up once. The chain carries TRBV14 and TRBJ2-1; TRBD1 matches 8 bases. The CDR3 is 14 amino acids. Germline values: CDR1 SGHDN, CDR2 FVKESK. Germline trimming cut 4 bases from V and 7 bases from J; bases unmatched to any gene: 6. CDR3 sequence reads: CASSLVDRVNEQFF. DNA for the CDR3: TGTGCCAGCAGCCTAGTGGACAGGGTTAATGAGCAGTTCTTC.

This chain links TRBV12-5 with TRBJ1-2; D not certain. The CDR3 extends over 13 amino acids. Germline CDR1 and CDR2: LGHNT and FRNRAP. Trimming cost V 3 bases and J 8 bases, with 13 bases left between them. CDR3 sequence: CASGFAGRRGYTF. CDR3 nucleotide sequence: TGTGCTAGTGGTTTTGCGGGGAGGAGGGGCTACACCTTC.

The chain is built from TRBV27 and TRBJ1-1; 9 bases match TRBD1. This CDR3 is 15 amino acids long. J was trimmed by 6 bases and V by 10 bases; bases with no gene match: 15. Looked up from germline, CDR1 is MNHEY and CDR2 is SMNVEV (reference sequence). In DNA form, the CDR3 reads TGTGCCACCTTCAGGGGACAGGGAAGAATATCTGAAGCTTTCTTT. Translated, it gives CATFRGQGRISEAFF.

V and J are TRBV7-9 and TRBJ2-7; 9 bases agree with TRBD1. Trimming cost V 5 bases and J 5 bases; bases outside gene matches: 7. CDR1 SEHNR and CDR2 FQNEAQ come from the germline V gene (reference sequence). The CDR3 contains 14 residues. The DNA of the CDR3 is TGTGCCAGCAGCCTCGGACAGGGGAGTAACGAGCAGTACTTC. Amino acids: CASSLGQGSNEQYF.

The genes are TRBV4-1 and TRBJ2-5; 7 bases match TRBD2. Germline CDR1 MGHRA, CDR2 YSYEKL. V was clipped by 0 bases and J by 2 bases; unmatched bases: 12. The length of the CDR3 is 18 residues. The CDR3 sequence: CASSQEPQQAGSQETQYF. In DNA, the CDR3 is TGCGCCAGCAGCCAAGAGCCTCAACAAGCGGGGAGTCAAGAGACCCAGTACTTC.

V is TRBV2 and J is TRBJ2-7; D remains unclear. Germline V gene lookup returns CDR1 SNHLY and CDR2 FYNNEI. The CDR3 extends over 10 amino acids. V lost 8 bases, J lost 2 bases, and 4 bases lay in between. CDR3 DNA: TGTGCCAGCGGCACCTACGAGCAGTACTTC. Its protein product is CASGTYEQYF.

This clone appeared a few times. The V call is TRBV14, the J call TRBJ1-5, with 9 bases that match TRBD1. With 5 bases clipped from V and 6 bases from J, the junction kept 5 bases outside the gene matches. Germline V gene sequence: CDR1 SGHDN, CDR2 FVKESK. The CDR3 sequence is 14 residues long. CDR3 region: CASSVHRGRQPQHF. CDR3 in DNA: TGTGCCAGCAGCGTACACAGGGGGCGTCAGCCCCAGCATTTT.

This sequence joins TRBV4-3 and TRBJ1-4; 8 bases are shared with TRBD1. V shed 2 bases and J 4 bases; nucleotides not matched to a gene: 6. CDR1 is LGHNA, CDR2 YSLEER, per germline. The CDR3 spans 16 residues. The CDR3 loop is CASSQQTGVGNEKLFF. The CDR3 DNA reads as TGCGCCAGCAGCCAACAGACAGGGGTCGGTAATGAAAAACTGTTTTTT.

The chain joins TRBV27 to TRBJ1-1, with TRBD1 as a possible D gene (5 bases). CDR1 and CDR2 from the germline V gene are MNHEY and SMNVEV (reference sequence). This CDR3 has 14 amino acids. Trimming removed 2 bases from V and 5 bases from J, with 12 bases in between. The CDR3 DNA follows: TGTGCCAGCAGTTTAGGGGGGAGACGGACTGAAGCTTTCTTT. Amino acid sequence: CASSLGGRRTEAFF.

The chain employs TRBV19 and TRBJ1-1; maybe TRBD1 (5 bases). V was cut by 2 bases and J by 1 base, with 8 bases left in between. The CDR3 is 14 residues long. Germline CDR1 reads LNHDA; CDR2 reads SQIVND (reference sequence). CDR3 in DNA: TGTGCCAGTAGTATAAAGGGGCGGAACACTGAAGCTTTCTTT. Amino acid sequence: CASSIKGRNTEAFF.

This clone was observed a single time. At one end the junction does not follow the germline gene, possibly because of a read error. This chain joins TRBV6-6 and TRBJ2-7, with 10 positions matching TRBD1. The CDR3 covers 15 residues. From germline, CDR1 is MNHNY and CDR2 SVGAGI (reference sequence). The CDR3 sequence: CASRYSGTGAYEQYF. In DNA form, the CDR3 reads TGTGCCAGCAGATACTCCGGGACAGGGGCCTACGAGCAGTACTTC.